Following are 31 T cell receptor beta chains from one sample sequenced in a study of human T cells and chemical hapten exposure. TCRdb passed the RACE reads through MiXCR, listing each CDR3 protein once. Found here are roughly 64,000 distinct CDR3 sequences, 11% of them singletons; the top ten hold approximately 2.2%. Time point defined: patch test 3, about 24 weeks after DPC sensitization. Treatment indicated: therapeutic diphenylcyclopropenone sensitization with weekly scalp DPC. The sequencing here drew on whole blood, taken in connection with sensitization to the hapten diphenylcyclopropenone (DPC). The source of these receptors is a woman aged 25 to 45 with alopecia areata. Some clones in this sample may be carry-over from other donors' samples.

This clonotype was seen at least ten times. The chain carries TRBV9 and TRBJ1-3; D may be TRBD1 (5 bases). This CDR3 is 14 amino acids long. Looked up from germline, CDR1 is SGDLS and CDR2 is YYNGEE. V lost 3 bases and J lost 0, with 7 bases in between. Written as DNA, the CDR3 is TGTGCCAGCAGCGGACAGCGCTCTGGAAACACCATATATTTT. Translating gives CASSGQRSGNTIYF.

Ten or more counts support this clonotype. The V call is TRBV5-8, the J call TRBJ2-2; D is perhaps TRBD1 or TRBD2 (5 bases each). V dropped 2 bases and J dropped 1 base, with 12 bases sitting between them. Germline lookup yields CDR1 SGHTS and CDR2 YDEGEE. The CDR3 extends over 16 amino acids. The CDR3 DNA follows: TGTGCCAGCAGCTTCCGGGGCCTTTTGAACACCGGGGAGCTGTTTTTT. It translates to CASSFRGLLNTGELFF. Full variable domain (rest looked up from reference TRBV5-8 and TRBJ2-2): EAGVTQSPTHLIKTRGQQATLRCSPISGHTSVYWYQQALGLGLQFLLWYDEGEERNRGNFPPRFSGRQFPNYSSELNVNALELEDSALYLCASSFRGLLNTGELFFGEGSRLTVL.

This clonotype was counted a few times. The chain recombines TRBV18 with TRBJ2-5; 7 bases agree with TRBD2. From germline, CDR1 is KGHSH and CDR2 LQKENI. CDR3 length: 15 residues. V was clipped by 8 bases and J by 0 bases; unmatched bases: 9. For the CDR3, the DNA is TGTGCCAGCAAAAAGCCCGGACTAGACCAAGAGACCCAGTACTTC. Translation: CASKKPGLDQETQYF.

This clonotype turned up a few times. CDR3 protein: CASSLDRGQQETQYF. CDR3 sequence (DNA): TGTGCCAGCAGCTTGGACAGGGGGCAACAAGAGACCCAGTACTTC. The genes are TRBV5-4 and TRBJ2-5; 9 bases fit TRBD1. The germline gives CDR1 SGHNT, CDR2 YYREEE (reference sequence). V trimming: 0 bases; J trimming: 2 bases; junction bases outside the gene matches: 2. The CDR3 is 15 amino acids.

Concerning this clonotype itself: One end of the junction varies from germline; a read error may be responsible. V usage is TRBV6-2 or TRBV6-3 and J usage is TRBJ1-6; the D is unclear. The CDR3 totals 16 residues. Per germline, CDR1 MNHEY and CDR2 SVGEGT. CDR3 sequence (DNA): TGTGCCAGCAGTTACCTGCGGAGCTCCTATAATTCATCCCTCCACTTT. Amino acid sequence: CASSYLRSSYNSSLHF.

At least ten counts were recorded for this clonotype. This CDR3 is CASSQPPEFYNEQFF. The CDR3 DNA is TGTGCCAGCAGTCAGCCTCCCGAGTTTTACAATGAGCAGTTCTTC. This chain links TRBV27 with TRBJ2-1, with unresolved D. Looked up from germline, CDR1 is MNHEY and CDR2 is SMNVEV (reference sequence). V was pared by 5 bases and J by 4 bases, with 15 bases between. The CDR3 length is 15 residues.

V is TRBV19 and J is TRBJ2-1; the match to TRBD2 covers 9 bases. V lost 7 bases and J lost 8; bases outside the gene matches: 12. CDR3 length: 15 amino acids. Germline-derived CDR1 and CDR2 are LNHDA and SQIVND (reference sequence). In DNA, the CDR3 is TGTGCCAGTAACACCGGGACTAGCTCGTCCGATGAGCAGTTCTTC. Protein product: CASNTGTSSSDEQFF.

This clonotype was seen repeatedly, ten times or more. V and J are TRBV18 and TRBJ2-1; 9 positions match TRBD1. Per germline, CDR1 KGHSH and CDR2 LQKENI. CDR3 length equals 13 residues. With V trimmed by 4 bases and J by 5 bases, 0 bases remained unmatched. CDR3 DNA sequence: TGTGCCAGCTCACGGGACAGGGACAATGAGCAGTTCTTC. It specifies CASSRDRDNEQFF.

This clonotype was counted at least ten times. The DNA of the CDR3 is TGCAGCGTTGAGAGAGACAGGGTGGATGGCTACACCTTC. Protein sequence: CSVERDRVDGYTF. The gene calls are TRBV29-1 and TRBJ1-2; 7 nucleotides align to TRBD1. CDR3 length: 13 residues. V shed 3 bases and J 6 bases; nucleotides not matched to a gene: 7. CDR1 is SQVTM and CDR2 is ANQGSEA in the germline V gene.

Only a few counts were recorded for this clonotype. The chain employs TRBV7-9 and TRBJ1-1; D uncertain. The CDR3 has 15 residues. Germline CDR1 reads SEHNR; CDR2 reads FQNEAQ (reference sequence). The V end was cut by 3 bases, the J end by 5 bases, with 16 bases between. The CDR3 loop is CASSFHRSAGTEAFF. CDR3 DNA sequence: TGTGCCAGCAGCTTTCATAGATCTGCGGGTACTGAAGCTTTCTTT.

This clonotype has only a few counts. V and J are TRBV7-2 and TRBJ1-1; unclear D gene. Trimming removed 1 base at V and 11 bases at J, with 20 bases between. The CDR3 loop spans 15 amino acids. Germline CDR1 is SGHTA and CDR2 is FQGNSA. The CDR3 DNA reads TGTGCCAGCAGCTTAGAGGGCACAGTGGGGAGACTGGCTTTCTTT. Encoded protein: CASSLEGTVGRLAFF.

The chain recombines TRBV29-1 with TRBJ2-5, with no clear D. V lost 3 bases, J lost 5 bases, and 4 bases lay in between. The CDR3 is 10 amino acids. In germline, CDR1 is SQVTM, CDR2 ANQGSEA. The DNA for the CDR3 is TGCAGCGTTGAGAGTGAGACCCAGTACTTC. Its translation: CSVESETQYF.

This clonotype occurred many times. The CDR3 sequence: CSVDGDQETQYF. Here the CDR3 DNA reads TGCAGCGTTGACGGGGACCAAGAGACCCAGTACTTC. The chain recombines TRBV29-1 with TRBJ2-5; D is possibly TRBD2 (5 bases). This CDR3 region has 12 residues. Trimming removed 3 bases from V and 0 bases from J, with 5 bases in between. Germline CDR1 SQVTM, CDR2 ANQGSEA.

In its sample, this clonotype was seen many times. The chain employs TRBV3-1 and TRBJ1-2, with D perhaps matching TRBD1 (5 bases). CDR1 is LGHDT and CDR2 is YNNKEL in the germline V gene (reference sequence). This CDR3 region has 16 residues. V lost 1 base, J lost 4 bases, and 16 bases lay in between. CDR3 coding DNA: TGTGCCAGCAGCCAAGTTGCGCAGGGATCCCGCTATGGCTACACCTTC. Protein product: CASSQVAQGSRYGYTF.

This clonotype was recorded a few times. V and J are TRBV12-3 or TRBV12-4 and TRBJ2-3, with TRBD2 matching 10 bases. The CDR3 is made up of 16 amino acids. V was pared by 5 bases and J by 0 bases, with 5 bases of the junction left unmatched. The CDR3 region is CASSPGTSASTDTQYF. The CDR3 coding sequence is TGTGCCAGCAGTCCAGGGACTAGCGCAAGCACAGATACGCAGTATTTT.

Concerning this clonotype: At one end the junction does not follow the germline gene, possibly because of a read error. The gene calls are TRBV6-6 and TRBJ2-6; D perhaps matches TRBD2 (7 bases). The germline V gene encodes CDR1 MNHNY and CDR2 SVGAGI (reference sequence). The CDR3 spans 17 residues. The CDR3 protein is CASIRSGGHSGANILTF. CDR3 in DNA: TGTGCCAGTATCCGTTCGGGGGGACATTCTGGGGCCAACATCCTGACTTTC.

Many counts were recorded for this clonotype. V gene TRBV12-3 or TRBV12-4 combines with J gene TRBJ1-1; D might be TRBD1 (5 bases). V shed 7 bases and J shed 1 base, with 16 bases lying between them. This CDR3 region has 15 residues. The CDR3 loop is CASIQGALGNTEAFF. CDR3 coding DNA: TGTGCCAGCATCCAAGGGGCCTTGGGGAACACTGAAGCTTTCTTT.

This clonotype was seen at least ten times. The rearrangement joins TRBV6-5 to TRBJ1-1; tentatively, D is TRBD1 (5 bases). V lost 6 bases and J 2 bases, leaving 10 bases between the germline ends. The CDR3 is 13 residues long. The germline V gene encodes CDR1 MNHEY and CDR2 SVGAGI. CDR3 in amino acids: CASSPGTNTEAFF. In DNA, the CDR3 is TGTGCCAGCAGCCCAGGGACTAACACTGAAGCTTTCTTT.

This clonotype came up a few times. V and J are TRBV20-1 and TRBJ1-4; 10 bases agree with TRBD1. Germline CDR1 and CDR2: DFQATT and SNEGSKA (reference sequence). V lost 0 bases to trimming and J lost 7 bases; unmatched junction nucleotides: 2. The length of the CDR3 is 14 residues. CDR3 in DNA: TGCAGTGCTAGAGATGGGACAGGGGTTGAAAAACTGTTTTTT. Translation: CSARDGTGVEKLFF.

The chain is built from TRBV12-3 or TRBV12-4 and TRBJ2-7; D call uncertain. This CDR3 contains 14 residues. The V and J ends lost 2 bases and 3 bases respectively, with 11 bases between them. CDR3 DNA: TGTGCCAGCAGTTTAACTTCCTCGGGCTACGAGCAGTACTTC. Translation: CASSLTSSGYEQYF.

J is TRBJ2-5 and V is TRBV7-9; no clear D. This CDR3 is built from 13 residues. The germline V gene has CDR1 SEHNR and CDR2 FQNEAQ (reference sequence). V lost 3 bases, J lost 2 bases, and 7 bases lay in between. The CDR3 sequence: CASSFLSQETQYF. The CDR3 bases are TGTGCCAGCAGCTTTTTGTCTCAAGAGACCCAGTACTTC.

The chain couples TRBV20-1 to TRBJ2-7, with 10 positions matching TRBD2. Germline values: CDR1 DFQATT, CDR2 SNEGSKA (reference sequence). The CDR3 loop spans 15 amino acids. V lost 2 bases, J lost 0 bases, and 4 bases stayed unmatched. As DNA, the CDR3 is TGCAGTGCTAGATTGACTAGCGGGCTCTCCTACGAGCAGTACTTC. Translating gives CSARLTSGLSYEQYF.

V and J are TRBV6-5 and TRBJ2-2; 11 bases align to TRBD1. This CDR3 contains 15 residues. J was trimmed by 8 bases and V by 6 bases; bases with no gene match: 8. The germline gives CDR1 MNHEY, CDR2 SVGAGI. CDR3 coding DNA: TGTGCCAGCAGCCCCCGGACAGGGGGCTCGGGGGAGCTGTTTTTT. Encoded protein: CASSPRTGGSGELFF.

The CDR3 sequence: CSVGTNYEQYF. DNA of the CDR3: TGCAGTGTGGGGACCAACTACGAGCAGTACTTC. The chain recombines TRBV20-1 with TRBJ2-7; D may correspond to TRBD1 or TRBD2 (5 bases each). The CDR3 length is 11 residues. Trimming pared 7 bases from V and 3 bases from J, leaving 10 bases between. CDR1 and CDR2 (germline): DFQATT, SNEGSKA (reference sequence).

This clonotype was observed at least ten times. The V call is TRBV12-3 or TRBV12-4, the J call TRBJ2-2; D is unresolved. The V end lost 5 bases, the J end lost 1 base, and 11 bases lay between the germline ends. This CDR3 has 15 residues. The CDR3 nucleotides are TGTGCCAGCAGTCCGCTTAGAGAGAACACCGGGGAGCTGTTTTTT. Amino acids: CASSPLRENTGELFF.

This clonotype came up many times. The chain has TRBV11-1 and TRBJ2-1, with 10 nucleotides matching TRBD1. The CDR3 loop spans 15 amino acids. The junction had 4 bases not matched to a gene; V was cut back by 1 base and J by 7 bases. Per the germline V gene, CDR1 is SGHAT and CDR2 is FQDESV (reference sequence). The DNA for the CDR3 is TGTGCCAGCAGCTTAGATGGGACAGGGGTAAATGAGCAGTTCTTC. It is translated as CASSLDGTGVNEQFF.

The chain carries TRBV5-6 and TRBJ2-5; D might be TRBD1 (6 bases). The ends were cut back, 0 bases at V and 4 bases at J, with 13 bases in the middle. CDR1 is SGHDT and CDR2 is YYEEEE in the germline V gene. CDR3 length equals 15 residues. This CDR3 reads CASSLDRAGLETQYF. CDR3 coding DNA: TGTGCCAGCAGCTTGGACAGGGCGGGCTTAGAGACCCAGTACTTC.

Remarks on this clonotype: Relative to the germline gene, one junction end is altered; a read error may explain this. This chain joins TRBV27 and TRBJ1-1; tentative D call: TRBD1 (6 bases). Germline CDR1 MNHEY, CDR2 SMNVEV (reference sequence). This CDR3 has 14 amino acids. The CDR3 protein is CASTPDRLNTEAYF. CDR3 DNA: TGTGCCAGCACCCCGGACAGATTGAACACTGAAGCTTACTTT.

This clonotype was counted only a few times. J is TRBJ2-3 and V is TRBV20-1; tentative D call: TRBD2 (6 bases). Germline V gene data show CDR1 as DFQATT and CDR2 as SNEGSKA (reference sequence). The CDR3 runs to 11 residues. The ends were cut back, 6 bases at V and 8 bases at J, with 12 bases in the middle. In DNA form, the CDR3 reads TGCAGTGCAAGGACTACCAGTACGCAGTATTTT. The encoded protein is CSARTTSTQYF.

This clonotype has only a few counts. The chain employs TRBV28 and TRBJ2-3; tentatively, D is TRBD1 (6 bases). Germline V gene sequence: CDR1 MDHEN, CDR2 SYDVKM. The CDR3 totals 15 residues. V lost 0 bases and J lost 4, with 11 bases in between. The CDR3 reads CASSLWDSRSDTQYF. CDR3 sequence (DNA): TGTGCCAGCAGTTTATGGGACAGCAGGTCAGATACGCAGTATTTT.

This clonotype showed up just a few times. The chain carries TRBV29-1 and TRBJ1-2; 9 bases are a match to TRBD1. This CDR3 has 13 residues. V trimming: 6 bases; J trimming: 8 bases; junction bases outside the gene matches: 10. CDR1 and CDR2 (germline): SQVTM, ANQGSEA. CDR3 in amino acids: CSVANNRGLGYTF. The CDR3 DNA is TGCAGCGTCGCCAATAACAGGGGGCTGGGCTACACCTTC.